The 29 T cell receptor beta chains below were found in one sample sequenced in a study of Graves' ophthalmopathy and Graves' hyperthyroidism. Using RNA transcripts, the TCR beta CDR3 regions were amplified. The library came from an HTBI-primed first-round RT-PCR and a second-round multiplex PCR. TCRdb called the multiplex PCR reads again in MiXCR, with one record for every CDR3 protein. The sample has 400,000 to 450,000 distinct CDR3 sequences; approximately 21% are singletons. Input material: peripheral blood. These receptors originate from a woman aged 18-29 years with stable Graves' hyperthyroidism.

This clonotype was recorded at least ten times. V is TRBV11-2 and J is TRBJ2-2, with TRBD1 matching over 9 bases. The CDR3 length is 16 residues. With 2 bases clipped from V and 5 bases from J, the junction kept 6 bases outside the gene matches. The germline gives CDR1 SGHAT, CDR2 FQNNGV. CDR3: CASSLSGTGITGELFF. Written as DNA, the CDR3 is TGTGCCAGCAGCTTATCCGGGACAGGGATAACCGGGGAGCTGTTTTTT.

This clonotype has a count of ten or more. CDR3 protein: CASSLSGVLRTGELFF. CDR3 in DNA: TGTGCCAGCAGTTTATCCGGGGTCCTACGGACCGGGGAGCTGTTTTTT. The chain combines TRBV28 with TRBJ2-2, with D possibly TRBD2 on 5 matching bases. Trimming pared 1 base from V and 5 bases from J, leaving 14 bases between. This CDR3 contains 16 residues. Germline loops: CDR1 MDHEN, CDR2 SYDVKM.

This clonotype occurred many times. The V gene is TRBV20-1, the J gene TRBJ2-7; a possible D gene is TRBD2 (6 bases). Trimming removed 1 base at V and 2 bases at J, with 12 bases between. The CDR3 totals 14 residues. Looked up from germline, CDR1 is DFQATT and CDR2 is SNEGSKA (reference sequence). CDR3 residues: CSARGRDGPYEQYF. The CDR3 coding sequence is TGCAGTGCTAGAGGGAGGGACGGTCCCTACGAGCAGTACTTC.

About this clonotype itself: A read error may explain this, as a much larger clone is one base away. Since no conserved phenylalanine or tryptophan closes the CDR3, a read error is the likely cause. CDR3 amino acids: CASNLWTGTNTEAFS. In nucleotides, the CDR3 is TGTGCCAGCAATTTATGGACAGGAACGAACACTGAAGCTTTCTCT. The chain has TRBV28 and TRBJ1-1; TRBD1 matches at 7 bases. Germline V CDR1 and CDR2: MDHEN, SYDVKM. The length of the CDR3 is 15 residues.

This clonotype was seen at least ten times. DNA of the CDR3: TGTGCCAGCAGTTACAGCGGCTTCGGGCTACTCGGGACCCAGTACTTC. Protein: CASSYSGFGLLGTQYF. This sequence joins TRBV6-2 or TRBV6-3 and TRBJ2-5; maybe TRBD2 (5 bases). CDR3 length: 16 residues. V lost 2 bases to trimming and J lost 7 bases, with 20 bases between them. Germline V gene lookup returns CDR1 MNHEY and CDR2 SVGEGT.

The table lists this clonotype with many counts. The chain combines TRBV6-1 with TRBJ1-2; D gene ambiguous. The CDR3 is 13 residues long. Trimming stripped 6 bases from V and 9 bases from J, with 17 bases between. Germline V CDR1 and CDR2: MNHNS, SASEGT. The CDR3 bases are TGTGCCAGCAGCCCCTGGAACGGACGCCGCTACACCTTC. Translated: CASSPWNGRRYTF.

This clonotype came up many times. The rearrangement links TRBV13 to TRBJ1-2; D gene uncertain. Germline V gene data show CDR1 as PRHDT and CDR2 as FYEKMQ (reference sequence). This CDR3 has 13 residues. The V and J ends lost 0 bases and 4 bases respectively, with 6 bases between them. The CDR3 bases are TGTGCCAGCAGCTTAGGGGGGATCTATGGCTACACCTTC. Its translation is CASSLGGIYGYTF.

This clonotype was observed a handful of times. This clone may be a read error of a much larger clone one base away. The chain carries TRBV20-1 and TRBJ2-2; D is possibly TRBD2 (5 bases). CDR1 is DFQATT, CDR2 SNEGSKA, per germline (reference sequence). This CDR3 comprises 16 residues. The CDR3 DNA reads TGCAGTGCTAGAGATAAGGTGCCGCCCGCCCATGGGGAGCCGTTTTTT. Translated, it gives CSARDKVPPAHGEPFF.

In its sample, this clonotype was seen many times. CDR3 loop: CASSLGAADSPLHF. DNA of the CDR3: TGTGCCAGCAGCTTAGGCGCAGCTGATTCACCCCTCCACTTT. The chain uses TRBV7-9 and TRBJ1-6; no clear D. Per germline, CDR1 SEHNR and CDR2 FQNEAQ (reference sequence). The CDR3 covers 14 residues. Between the trimmed V and J ends, which lost 1 base and 8 bases, there was a span of 9 bases.

The chain links TRBV30 to TRBJ1-1, with D possibly TRBD1 on 6 matching bases. The CDR3 loop spans 12 amino acids. Germline lookup yields CDR1 GTSNPN and CDR2 SVGIG (reference sequence). V lost 4 bases and J lost 3, with 9 bases in between. The CDR3 loop is CAWTGDYTEAFF. The CDR3 region has the DNA TGTGCCTGGACAGGGGACTACACTGAAGCTTTCTTT.

The V and J genes are TRBV6-2 or TRBV6-3 and TRBJ2-5; D is perhaps TRBD2 (6 bases). Trimming cost V 7 bases and J 2 bases, with 14 bases left between them. The CDR3 is made up of 14 amino acids. Looked up from germline, CDR1 is MNHEY and CDR2 is SVGEGT. The CDR3 loop is CASNQAGTQETQYF. Written as DNA, the CDR3 is TGTGCCAGCAACCAAGCGGGCACGCAAGAGACCCAGTACTTC.

The chain has TRBV6-2 or TRBV6-3 and TRBJ2-2; D is ambiguous. Per the germline V gene, CDR1 is MNHEY and CDR2 is SVGEGT. Trimming stripped 6 bases from V and 4 bases from J, with 12 bases between. This CDR3 contains 14 residues. CDR3: CASRNTFSTGELFF. The CDR3 DNA follows: TGTGCCAGCAGAAACACCTTCTCCACCGGGGAGCTGTTTTTT.

The chain is built from TRBV12-3 or TRBV12-4 and TRBJ1-2; D call uncertain. The CDR3 extends over 13 amino acids. The V end was cut by 7 bases, the J end by 2 bases, with 11 bases between. The CDR3 region is CASIKDGNYGYTF. The CDR3 nucleotides read TGTGCCAGCATTAAGGACGGAAACTATGGCTACACCTTC.

A single count supports this clonotype. The CDR3 region has the DNA TGTGCCACCAGTGACCCCCCCCGGGGACGGAGCAATCAGCCCCAGCATTTT. It yields the protein CATSDPPRGRSNQPQHF. The chain carries TRBV24-1 and TRBJ1-5; D is perhaps TRBD1 (5 bases). Deletions cut 4 bases from V and 1 base from J, with 16 bases between. Germline V gene lookup returns CDR1 KGHDR and CDR2 SFDVKD. The CDR3 contains 17 residues.

Ten or more counts support this clonotype. The chain couples TRBV11-2 to TRBJ1-2; no firm D call. The V gene's germline CDR1 is SGHAT and CDR2 FQNNGV. The CDR3 runs 13 residues. V lost 5 bases, J lost 4 bases, and 11 bases lay in between. CDR3 region: CASSTLGLYGYTF. CDR3 sequence (DNA): TGTGCCAGCAGCACTCTCGGGCTCTATGGCTACACCTTC.

In its sample, this clonotype was seen many times. The V gene is TRBV7-8, the J gene TRBJ2-7; 7 bases agree with TRBD1. V was clipped by 5 bases and J by 6 bases; unmatched bases: 13. The germline gives CDR1 SGHVS, CDR2 FQNEAQ. This CDR3 has 15 amino acids. The CDR3 loop reads CASSIRQGPSTEQYF. In nucleotides, the CDR3 is TGTGCCAGCAGCATCCGACAGGGACCCTCTACCGAGCAGTACTTC.

A note on this clonotype: A clone one base away is much larger, so this may be a read error. V and J are TRBV12-3 or TRBV12-4 and TRBJ1-2; TRBD1 matches at 7 bases. V dropped 7 bases and J dropped 6; count of bases not matched to a gene: 8. This CDR3 spans 13 amino acids. This chain's CDR3 is CASTGGQIHGYTF. CDR3 sequence (DNA): TGTGCCAGCACCGGGGGACAGATCCATGGCTACACCTTC.

At least ten counts were recorded for this clonotype. The chain uses TRBV12-3 or TRBV12-4 and TRBJ2-6, with D unresolved. Trimming removed 2 bases at V and 4 bases at J, with 15 bases between. This CDR3 spans 17 amino acids. CDR3 bases: TGTGCCAGCAGTTTAACCCCCTTGGGTTCCGGGGCCAACGTCCTGACTTTC. Translation: CASSLTPLGSGANVLTF.

This clonotype was seen repeatedly, ten times or more. The chain employs TRBV9 and TRBJ2-7; D is perhaps TRBD2 (6 bases). Trimming pared 4 bases from V and 2 bases from J, leaving 16 bases between. This CDR3 is 15 amino acids long. In germline, CDR1 is SGDLS, CDR2 YYNGEE. The CDR3 here is CASSPLWGEAYEQYF. CDR3 DNA sequence: TGTGCCAGCAGCCCTCTGTGGGGGGAAGCCTACGAGCAGTACTTC.

This clonotype was counted many times. Germline is not matched at one junction end, which may reflect a read error. V and J are TRBV20-1 and TRBJ2-2, with TRBD2 matching over 7 bases. CDR1 and CDR2 from the germline V gene are DFQATT and SNEGSKA (reference sequence). The CDR3 runs 15 residues. CDR3 residues: CSARDGEGDTGELFF. The CDR3 DNA sequence: TGCAGTGCTCGAGACGGGGAGGGCGACACCGGGGAGCTGTTTTTT.

This clonotype was recorded many times. The V gene is TRBV29-1, the J gene TRBJ1-2; 11 nucleotides line up with TRBD1. The CDR3 spans 12 residues. With V trimmed by 3 bases and J by 6 bases, 0 bases remained unmatched. Germline V CDR1 and CDR2: SQVTM, ANQGSEA. The CDR3 DNA follows: TGCAGCGTTGAGGACAGGGGGCATGGCTACACCTTC. Translation gives CSVEDRGHGYTF. The whole variable domain, remainder taken from reference TRBV29-1 and TRBJ1-2, is SAVISQKPSRDICQRGTSLTIQCQVDSQVTMMFWYRQQPGQSLTLIATANQGSEATYESGFVIDKFPISRPNLTFSTLTVSNMSPEDSSIYLCSVEDRGHGYTFGSGTRLTVV.

This clonotype was counted ten times or more. This chain joins TRBV20-1 and TRBJ1-5, with D possibly TRBD1 on 6 matching bases. This CDR3 is 13 amino acids long. Trimming removed 2 bases at V and 8 bases at J, with 13 bases between. Germline-derived CDR1 and CDR2 are DFQATT and SNEGSKA (reference sequence). The CDR3 is CSARFGGAEPQHF. In nucleotides, the CDR3 is TGCAGTGCTAGATTCGGGGGCGCGGAGCCCCAGCATTTT.

The rearrangement links TRBV20-1 to TRBJ2-4; no firm D call. Per germline, CDR1 DFQATT and CDR2 SNEGSKA (reference sequence). The CDR3 covers 14 residues. Trimming cost V 0 bases and J 0 bases, with 6 bases left between them. The CDR3 here is CSARDALAKNIQYF. The CDR3, as DNA: TGCAGTGCTAGAGATGCCTTAGCCAAAAACATTCAGTACTTC.

The sample holds many counts of this clonotype. A much larger clone sits a single nucleotide away, making a read error possible. This chain links TRBV20-1 with TRBJ1-2, with D uncertain. From germline, CDR1 is DFQATT and CDR2 SNEGSKA (reference sequence). V was clipped by 1 base and J by 4 bases, with 13 bases between them. CDR3 length: 14 amino acids. This CDR3 is CSARASADGYGYTF. CDR3 DNA sequence: TGCAGTGCTAGAGCTTCAGCCGACGGCTATGGCTACACCTTC.

There are a few counts of this clonotype. The CDR3 nucleotides are TGTGCCAGCAGACTTGGCTTTAACTATGGCTACACCTTC. Amino acid sequence: CASRLGFNYGYTF. This chain joins TRBV28 and TRBJ1-2; D unresolved. This CDR3 contains 13 residues. Germline V CDR1 and CDR2: MDHEN, SYDVKM. The germline V and J ends were trimmed by 6 bases and 1 base, with 9 bases remaining between them.

The genes are TRBV6-1 and TRBJ1-1, with D unresolved. The CDR3 covers 15 residues. The germline V gene has CDR1 MNHNS and CDR2 SASEGT. Between the trimmed V and J ends, which lost 6 bases and 2 bases, there was a span of 16 bases. CDR3: CASSPVGLHNTEAFF. CDR3 DNA sequence: TGTGCCAGCAGCCCTGTTGGGTTGCACAACACTGAAGCTTTCTTT.

The chain is built from TRBV7-3 and TRBJ1-2; TRBD1 matches 7 bases. This CDR3 spans 14 amino acids. Germline V gives CDR1 SGHTA, CDR2 FQGTGA. The V and J ends lost 6 bases and 4 bases, in that order; junction bases with no gene match: 8. DNA of the CDR3: TGTGCCAGCAGTCTGACCGGGACAGCCTATGGCTACACCTTC. Translating gives CASSLTGTAYGYTF.

This chain uses TRBV28 with TRBJ2-7; TRBD1 might be the D (6 bases). V gave up 5 bases and J gave up 4 bases, with 9 bases separating them. Germline CDR1 reads MDHEN; CDR2 reads SYDVKM. The CDR3 runs to 12 residues. DNA of the CDR3: TGTGCCAGCAGTATCAGGGGTTACGAGCAGTACTTC. Residues: CASSIRGYEQYF.

The chain links TRBV7-3 to TRBJ1-6; D unresolved. The CDR3 has 13 residues. Trimming stripped 5 bases from V and 8 bases from J, with 10 bases between. Germline V CDR1 and CDR2: SGHTA, FQGTGA. The CDR3 region has the DNA TGTGCCAGCAGCCGAACATGGGATTCACCCCTCCACTTT. Protein product: CASSRTWDSPLHF.